The rows below give T cell receptor beta chains drawn from one sample of a study of HIV-infected patients and healthy controls. Using its own MiXCR run on the 5' RACE reads, TCRdb lists one record per CDR3 protein. The data hold roughly 70,000 distinct CDR3 sequences, with about 16% observed a single time. Sequencing was carried out using CD4+ T cells from blood. All receptors come from a human donor in good health. Both conserved end residues are part of each CDR3. A D gene is named only where the DNA matches it firmly. The size entry is marked missing in some rows and otherwise reads once, few, many or a size class.

TRBJ1-5 | TRBV19 | . | few | CASSIELLREEQPQHF | TGTGCCAGTAGTATAGAACTGCTCCGAGAGGAACAGCCCCAGCATTTT
TRBJ2-5 | TRBV5-1 | TRBD2 | few | CASSLILAGVETQYF | TGCGCCAGCAGCTTGATTCTAGCGGGAGTGGAGACCCAGTACTTC
TRBJ2-5 | TRBV3-1 | TRBD2 | many | CASSHLAGGQETQYF | TGTGCCAGCAGCCACTTAGCGGGGGGCCAAGAGACCCAGTACTTC
TRBJ2-3 | TRBV11-3 | TRBD2 | . | CASSARGLAVDTQYF | TGTGCCAGCAGCGCGCGGGGACTAGCGGTGGATACGCAGTATTTT
TRBJ2-3 | TRBV6-2/TRBV6-3 | . | many | CASSYLKGTDTQYF | TGTGCCAGCAGTTACCTCAAAGGCACAGATACGCAGTATTTT
TRBJ2-5 | TRBV7-9 | . | many | CASSLGQGSPLQETQYF | TGTGCCAGCAGCTTAGGGCAGGGATCCCCCCTTCAAGAGACCCAGTACTTC
TRBJ2-1 | TRBV9 | . | few | CASSVGGRRTSYNEQFF | TGTGCCAGCAGCGTAGGTGGGAGGAGAACCTCCTACAATGAGCAGTTCTTC
TRBJ2-7 | TRBV20-1 | TRBD1 | . | CSARDSGTGTYEQYF | TGCAGTGCTAGAGATTCGGGGACAGGGACCTACGAGCAGTACTTC
TRBJ2-3 | TRBV7-2 | TRBD2 | . | CASSPVAGPGGDTQYF | TGTGCCAGCAGCCCTGTAGCGGGCCCCGGGGGGGATACGCAGTATTTT
TRBJ2-3 | TRBV10-3 | TRBD2 | many | CAISPTSGFTDTQYF | TGTGCCATCAGCCCGACTAGCGGGTTCACAGATACGCAGTATTTT
TRBJ1-1 | TRBV20-1 | TRBD1 | . | CSATIFRGLGTEAFF | TGCAGTGCTACAATATTCAGGGGGCTGGGGACTGAAGCTTTCTTT
TRBJ2-6 | TRBV28 | . | few | CASVSGANVLTF | TGTGCCAGTGTTTCTGGGGCCAACGTCCTGACTTTC
TRBJ1-2 | TRBV20-1 | . | many | CSARWGVIGYTF | TGCAGTGCTAGGTGGGGGGTGATAGGCTACACCTTC
TRBJ1-5 | TRBV19 | . | . | CASTRGNQPQHF | TGTGCCAGTACCCGTGGCAATCAGCCCCAGCATTTT
TRBJ2-1 | TRBV20-1 | . | . | CSAGGLTGFGISGEQFF | TGCAGTGCTGGGGGCTTAACAGGGTTCGGGATAAGTGGTGAGCAGTTCTTC
TRBJ1-1 | TRBV6-6 | . | few | CASSITTNTEAFF | TGTGCCAGCAGTATAACAACGAACACTGAAGCTTTCTTT
TRBJ1-4 | TRBV11-2 | . | . | CASSLDPRTNEKLFF | TGTGCCAGCAGCTTAGATCCCAGGACTAATGAAAAACTGTTTTTT
TRBJ2-1 | TRBV11-2 | TRBD2 | . | CASSWQRGVYNEQFF | TGTGCCAGCTCCTGGCAGCGGGGGGTTTACAATGAGCAGTTCTTC
TRBJ2-3 | TRBV20-1 | . | many | CSAGTGTPDTQYF | TGCAGTGCTGGCACTGGGACTCCAGATACGCAGTATTTT
TRBJ1-3 | TRBV10-3 | . | few | CAISESEGGSGNTIYF | TGTGCCATCAGTGAGTCCGAAGGAGGCTCTGGAAACACCATATATTTT
TRBJ2-2 | TRBV18 | . | . | CASSPLTLNPGELFF | TGTGCCAGCTCACCACTGACGCTAAATCCCGGGGAGCTGTTTTTT
TRBJ1-1 | TRBV29-1 | . | many | CSVESGNTEAFF | TGCAGCGTTGAGTCGGGGAACACTGAAGCTTTCTTT
TRBJ2-3 | TRBV24-1 | TRBD2 | . | CATSDTSGRSTDTQYF | TGTGCCACCAGTGATACTAGCGGGAGAAGCACAGATACGCAGTATTTT
TRBJ2-3 | TRBV11-2 | . | few | CASSASTDTQYF | TGTGCCAGCAGCGCCAGCACAGATACGCAGTATTTT
TRBJ2-3 | TRBV7-2 | . | many | CASSSESFTDTQYF | TGTGCCAGCAGCTCCGAGAGTTTCACAGATACGCAGTATTTT
TRBJ2-1 | TRBV3-1 | . | . | CASSQNNGRNEQFF | TGTGCCAGCAGCCAAAACAACGGAAGGAATGAGCAGTTCTTC
TRBJ2-1 | TRBV6-6 | . | few | CASTKTGPYNEQFF | TGTGCCAGCACCAAAACGGGACCTTACAATGAGCAGTTCTTC
TRBJ2-3 | TRBV2 | TRBD1 | . | CAETGGNTDTQYF | TGTGCCGAGACAGGGGGAAACACAGATACGCAGTATTTT
TRBJ1-1 | TRBV7-6 | . | few | CASSLAPNLNTEAFF | TGTGCCAGCAGCTTAGCCCCGAACTTGAACACTGAAGCTTTCTTT
TRBJ1-1 | TRBV18 | . | . | CASSPSAIWSTEAFF | TGTGCCAGCTCACCATCCGCCATATGGAGCACTGAAGCTTTCTTT
TRBJ1-5 | TRBV12-3/TRBV12-4 | . | many | CASSSSGSNQPQHF | TGTGCCAGCAGTTCATCGGGGAGCAATCAGCCCCAGCATTTT
TRBJ2-3 | TRBV29-1 | TRBD1 | many | CSVVWTGSTDTQYF | TGCAGCGTTGTTTGGACAGGGTCAACAGATACGCAGTATTTT
TRBJ2-7 | TRBV7-3 | TRBD2 | . | CASSLTPLQAGSNEQYF | TGTGCCAGCAGCTTAACCCCGCTCCAAGCGGGGAGCAACGAGCAGTACTTC
TRBJ1-1 | TRBV6-2/TRBV6-3 | . | few | CASRSGTTAFF | TGTGCCAGCAGGTCAGGGACGACGGCTTTCTTT
TRBJ1-4 | TRBV19 | TRBD1 | . | CASSILGQGYEKLFF | TGTGCCAGTAGTATCCTGGGACAGGGTTACGAAAAACTGTTTTTT
TRBJ1-2 | TRBV15 | . | many | CATSRAGKGGYTF | TGTGCCACCAGCAGAGCGGGAAAGGGTGGCTACACCTTC
TRBJ1-6 | TRBV12-3/TRBV12-4 | . | many | CASSLEWGALHF | TGTGCCAGCAGTTTGGAGTGGGGTGCCCTCCACTTT
TRBJ2-4 | TRBV7-3 | . | . | CASSLNPTVNIQYF | TGTGCCAGCAGCTTAAACCCGACAGTAAACATTCAGTACTTC
TRBJ2-5 | TRBV6-2/TRBV6-3 | . | . | CASSFRETQYF | TGTGCCAGCAGTTTTCGAGAGACCCAGTACTTC
TRBJ2-7 | TRBV7-9 | TRBD2 | many | CASSLAGLAGGEQYF | TGTGCCAGCAGCTTAGCGGGACTAGCGGGAGGCGAGCAGTACTTC
TRBJ1-2 | TRBV3-1 | . | few | CASSLAAYGYTF | TGTGCCAGCAGCCTGGCAGCCTATGGCTACACCTTC
TRBJ2-1 | TRBV3-1 | . | . | CASSHLAGVHNEQFF | TGTGCCAGCAGCCATCTAGCCGGGGTGCACAATGAGCAGTTCTTC
TRBJ2-7 | TRBV6-2/TRBV6-3 | . | . | CASSSGTLVTTYEQYF | TGTGCCAGCAGCTCCGGGACACTCGTAACCACCTACGAGCAGTACTTC
TRBJ2-7 | TRBV18 | . | . | CASSPRGLGSYEQYF | TGTGCCAGCTCACCGAGGGGCCTAGGCTCCTACGAGCAGTACTTC
TRBJ2-7 | TRBV20-1 | . | . | CSVLRRREQYF | TGCAGTGTTCTACGCCGGCGCGAGCAGTACTTC
TRBJ1-1 | TRBV20-1 | . | few | CSRYEARQAEAFF | TGCAGCCGCTACGAAGCCCGGCAGGCTGAAGCTTTCTTT
TRBJ2-3 | TRBV19 | . | . | CASKGGGVPTDTQYF | TGTGCCAGTAAGGGGGGGGGAGTCCCCACAGATACGCAGTATTTT
TRBJ2-7 | TRBV10-3 | TRBD2 | many | CAISDSGGSSYEQYF | TGTGCCATCAGTGATAGCGGGGGGAGCTCCTACGAGCAGTACTTC
TRBJ2-1 | TRBV18 | . | . | CASRNIEASRPNEQFF | TGTGCCAGCCGTAACATCGAAGCGTCGAGACCCAATGAGCAGTTCTTC
TRBJ1-5 | TRBV20-1 | . | . | CSAMEATKPQHF | TGCAGTGCTATGGAAGCAACTAAGCCCCAGCATTTT
TRBJ2-3 | TRBV6-2/TRBV6-3 | . | . | CASSGRDGGTQYF | TGTGCCAGCTCTGGTAGGGATGGAGGTACGCAGTATTTT
TRBJ2-1 | TRBV20-1 | TRBD2 | . | CSASGLAAGREQFF | TGCAGTGCTAGCGGACTAGCTGCCGGCAGAGAGCAGTTCTTC
TRBJ2-3 | TRBV12-5 | . | few | CASGLGLRVTDTQYF | TGTGCTAGTGGTTTGGGTCTCCGGGTCACAGATACGCAGTATTTT